The clone carrying this T cell receptor (beta chain) appeared a few times. The target antigen is unknown. Unmatched junction bases numbered 10, after V lost 5 bases and J lost 5 bases. The CDR3 consists of 16 residues. The sample belongs to a study of T cell repertoires in cytomegalovirus infection. At the level of the study: From public TCR beta signatures came an indication of both CMV infection and matching HLA type.

TCRdb passed the reads through MiXCR, listing each CDR3 protein once. The sample has 200,000 to 250,000 distinct CDR3 sequences, over 20% seen once. Study-wide results and limits: HLA-C-restricted CMV clonotypes gave the most frequent clonotype in two of eight donors. Carriers of CMV and the relevant HLA type were discriminated by public TCR beta frequency.

The chain links TRBV12-3 or TRBV12-4 to TRBJ2-2; 8 positions agree with TRBD1. This TCR was recovered from a human donor in good health (CMV status not recorded). Some clones in this sample may be carry-over from other donors' samples. Material: CD8+ T cells from PBMCs. The CDR3 sequence is CASSPSGGDRTGELFF. The CDR3 DNA reads as TGTGCCAGCAGTCCCTCAGGGGGCGATAGGACCGGGGAGCTGTTTTTT.